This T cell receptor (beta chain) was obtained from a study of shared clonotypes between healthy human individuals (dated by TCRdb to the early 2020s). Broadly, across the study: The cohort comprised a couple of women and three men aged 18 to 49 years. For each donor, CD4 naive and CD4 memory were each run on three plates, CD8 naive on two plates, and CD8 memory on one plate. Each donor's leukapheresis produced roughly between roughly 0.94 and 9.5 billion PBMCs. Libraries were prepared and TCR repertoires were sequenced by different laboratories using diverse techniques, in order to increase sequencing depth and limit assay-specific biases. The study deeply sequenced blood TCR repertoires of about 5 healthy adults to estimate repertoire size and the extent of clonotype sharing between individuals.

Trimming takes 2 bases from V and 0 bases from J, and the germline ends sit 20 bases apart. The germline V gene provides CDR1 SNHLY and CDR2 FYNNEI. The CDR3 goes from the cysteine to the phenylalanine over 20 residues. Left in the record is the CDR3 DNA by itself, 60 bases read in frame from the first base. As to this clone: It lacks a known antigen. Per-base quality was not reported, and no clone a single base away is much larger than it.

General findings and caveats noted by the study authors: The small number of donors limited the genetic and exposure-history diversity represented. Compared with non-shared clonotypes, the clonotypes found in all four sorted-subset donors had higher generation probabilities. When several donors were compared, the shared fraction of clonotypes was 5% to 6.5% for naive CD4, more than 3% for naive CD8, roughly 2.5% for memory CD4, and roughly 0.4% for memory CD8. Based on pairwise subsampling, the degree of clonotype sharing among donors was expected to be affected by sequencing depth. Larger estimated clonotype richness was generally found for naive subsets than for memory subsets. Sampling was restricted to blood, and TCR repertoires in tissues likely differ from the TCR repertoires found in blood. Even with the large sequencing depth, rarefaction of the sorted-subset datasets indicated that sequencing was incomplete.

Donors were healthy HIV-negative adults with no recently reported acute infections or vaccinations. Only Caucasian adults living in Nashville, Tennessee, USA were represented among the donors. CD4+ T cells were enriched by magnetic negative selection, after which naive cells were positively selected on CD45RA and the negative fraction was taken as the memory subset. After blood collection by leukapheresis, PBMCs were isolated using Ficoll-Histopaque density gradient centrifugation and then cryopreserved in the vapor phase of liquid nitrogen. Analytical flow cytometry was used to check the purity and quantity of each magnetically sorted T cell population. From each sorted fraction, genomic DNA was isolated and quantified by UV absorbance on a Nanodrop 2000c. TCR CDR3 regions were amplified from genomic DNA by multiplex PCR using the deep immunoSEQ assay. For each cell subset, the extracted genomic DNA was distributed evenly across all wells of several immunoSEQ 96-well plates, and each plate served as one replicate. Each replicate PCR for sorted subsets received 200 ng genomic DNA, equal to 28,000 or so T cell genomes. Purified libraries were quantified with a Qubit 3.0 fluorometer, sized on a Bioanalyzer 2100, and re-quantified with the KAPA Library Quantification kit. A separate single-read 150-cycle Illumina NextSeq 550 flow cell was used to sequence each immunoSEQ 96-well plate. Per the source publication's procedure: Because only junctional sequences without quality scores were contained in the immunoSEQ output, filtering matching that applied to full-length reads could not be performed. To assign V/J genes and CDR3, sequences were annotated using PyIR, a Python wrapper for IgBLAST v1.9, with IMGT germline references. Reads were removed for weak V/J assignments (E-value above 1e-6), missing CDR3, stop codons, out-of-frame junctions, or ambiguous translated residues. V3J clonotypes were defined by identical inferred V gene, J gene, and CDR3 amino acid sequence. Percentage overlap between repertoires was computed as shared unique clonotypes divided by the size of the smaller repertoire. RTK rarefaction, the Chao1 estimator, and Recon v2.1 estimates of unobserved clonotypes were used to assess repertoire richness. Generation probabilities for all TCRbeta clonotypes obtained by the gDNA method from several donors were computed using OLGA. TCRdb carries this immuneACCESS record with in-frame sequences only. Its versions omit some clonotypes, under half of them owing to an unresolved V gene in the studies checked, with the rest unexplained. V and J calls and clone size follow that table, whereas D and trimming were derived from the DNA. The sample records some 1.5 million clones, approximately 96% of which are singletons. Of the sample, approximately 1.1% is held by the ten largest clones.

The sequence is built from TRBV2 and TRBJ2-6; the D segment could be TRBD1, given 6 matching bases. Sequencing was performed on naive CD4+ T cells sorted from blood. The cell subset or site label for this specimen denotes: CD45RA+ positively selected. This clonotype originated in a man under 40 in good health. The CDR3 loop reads CASSETRGRGSGSGANVLTF. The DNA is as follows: TGTGCCAGCAGTGAAACCCGAGGTAGGGGGTCGGGCTCTGGGGCCAACGTCCTGACTTTC.